In its sample, the clone carrying this TCR beta chain was seen many times. Its antigen is currently unknown. This record comes from a study of metastatic and nonmetastatic thyroid tumors. Study information: Blood and tumor or nodule tissue repertoires from malignant and benign thyroid patients were compared.

In germline, CDR1 is MGHRA, CDR2 YSYEKL. The V and J ends lost 3 bases and 1 base, in that order; junction bases with no gene match: 6. The CDR3 runs to 15 residues. TCRdb redid the clone calls on the PCR reads using MiXCR. The data contain tens of thousands of clones, 20% of them seen just once; the ten biggest clones take up about 4%. Findings and limits, study-wide: In both blood and tumor samples, TCR beta diversity was reported significantly higher for malignant than benign nodules.

Patients had received no treatment of any kind before thyroid surgery. Sequencing was carried out using blood. This receptor was identified in a female donor with papillary thyroid cancer or a benign thyroid nodule (not recorded which). Some clones in this sample may be carry-over from other donors' samples. The rearrangement links TRBV4-1 to TRBJ2-7; 7 bases fit TRBD1. The CDR3 DNA is TGCGCCAGCAGCCATTACGGGACAGTTTCCTACGAGCAGTACTTC. This sequence encodes CASSHYGTVSYEQYF.